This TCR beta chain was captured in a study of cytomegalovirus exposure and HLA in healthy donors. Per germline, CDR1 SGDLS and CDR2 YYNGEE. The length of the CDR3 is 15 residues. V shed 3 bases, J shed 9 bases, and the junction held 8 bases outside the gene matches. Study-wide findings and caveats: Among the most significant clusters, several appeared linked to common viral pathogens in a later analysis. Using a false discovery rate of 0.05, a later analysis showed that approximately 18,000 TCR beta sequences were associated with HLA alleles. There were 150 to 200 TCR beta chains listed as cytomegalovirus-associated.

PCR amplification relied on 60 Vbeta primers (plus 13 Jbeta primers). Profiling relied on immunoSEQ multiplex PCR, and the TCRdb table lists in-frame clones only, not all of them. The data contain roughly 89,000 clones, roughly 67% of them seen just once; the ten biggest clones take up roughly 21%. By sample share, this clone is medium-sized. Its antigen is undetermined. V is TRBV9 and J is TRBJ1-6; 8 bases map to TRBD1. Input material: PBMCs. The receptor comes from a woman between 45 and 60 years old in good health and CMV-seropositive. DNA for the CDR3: TGTGCCAGCAGCGCCGCCTACAGGGGGTCTTCACCCCTCCACTTT. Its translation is CASSAAYRGSSPLHF.